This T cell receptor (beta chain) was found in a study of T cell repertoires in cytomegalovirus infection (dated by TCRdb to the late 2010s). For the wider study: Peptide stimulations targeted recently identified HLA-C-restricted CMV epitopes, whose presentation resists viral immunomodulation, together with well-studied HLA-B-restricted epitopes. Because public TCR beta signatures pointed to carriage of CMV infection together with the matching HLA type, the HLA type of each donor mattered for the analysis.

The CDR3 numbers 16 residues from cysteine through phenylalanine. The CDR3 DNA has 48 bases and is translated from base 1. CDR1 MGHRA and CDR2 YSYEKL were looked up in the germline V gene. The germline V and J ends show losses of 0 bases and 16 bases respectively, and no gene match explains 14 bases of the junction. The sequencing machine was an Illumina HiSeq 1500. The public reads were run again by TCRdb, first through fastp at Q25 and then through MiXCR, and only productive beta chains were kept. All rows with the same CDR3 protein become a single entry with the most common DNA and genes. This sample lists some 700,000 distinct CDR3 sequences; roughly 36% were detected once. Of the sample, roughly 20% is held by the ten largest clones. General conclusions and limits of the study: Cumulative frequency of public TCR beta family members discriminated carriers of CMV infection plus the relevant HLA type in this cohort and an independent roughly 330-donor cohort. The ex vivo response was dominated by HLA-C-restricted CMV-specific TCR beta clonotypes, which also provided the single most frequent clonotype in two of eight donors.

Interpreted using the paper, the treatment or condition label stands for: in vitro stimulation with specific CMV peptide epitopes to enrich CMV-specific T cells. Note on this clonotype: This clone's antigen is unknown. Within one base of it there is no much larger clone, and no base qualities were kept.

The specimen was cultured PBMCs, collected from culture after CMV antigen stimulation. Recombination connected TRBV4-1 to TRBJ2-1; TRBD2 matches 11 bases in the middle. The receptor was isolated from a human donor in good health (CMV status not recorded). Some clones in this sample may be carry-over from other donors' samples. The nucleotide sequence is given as TGCGCCAGCAGCCAAGATCCCCTAGCGGGGGGCAATGCGGGTTTCTTC. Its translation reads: CASSQDPLAGGNAGFF.